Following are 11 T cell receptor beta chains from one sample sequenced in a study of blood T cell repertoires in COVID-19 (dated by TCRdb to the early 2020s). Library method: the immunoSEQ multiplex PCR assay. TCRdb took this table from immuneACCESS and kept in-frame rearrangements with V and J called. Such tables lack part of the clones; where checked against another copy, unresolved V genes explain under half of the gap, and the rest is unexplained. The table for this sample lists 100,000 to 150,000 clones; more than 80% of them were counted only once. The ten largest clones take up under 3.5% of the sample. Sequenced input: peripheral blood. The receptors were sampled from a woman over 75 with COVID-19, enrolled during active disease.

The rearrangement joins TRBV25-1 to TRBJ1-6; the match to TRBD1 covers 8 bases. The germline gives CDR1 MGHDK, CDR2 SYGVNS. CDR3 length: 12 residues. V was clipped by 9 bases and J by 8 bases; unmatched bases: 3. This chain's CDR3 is CASTGGDSPLHF. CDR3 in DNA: TGTGCCAGTACAGGGGGAGATTCACCCCTCCACTTT.

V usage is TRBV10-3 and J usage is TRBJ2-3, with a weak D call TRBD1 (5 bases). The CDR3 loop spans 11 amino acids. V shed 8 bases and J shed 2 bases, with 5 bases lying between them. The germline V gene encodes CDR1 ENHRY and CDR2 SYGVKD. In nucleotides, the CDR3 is TGTGCCATCGGGGCCACAGATACGCAGTATTTT. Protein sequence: CAIGATDTQYF.

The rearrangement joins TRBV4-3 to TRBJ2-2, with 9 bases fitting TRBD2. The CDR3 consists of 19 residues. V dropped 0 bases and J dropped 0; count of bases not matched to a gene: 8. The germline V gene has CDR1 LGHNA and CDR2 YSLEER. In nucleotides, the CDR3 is TGCGCCAGCAGCCAAGATGCGTATAGCGGGAGCACGAACACCGGGGAGCTGTTTTTT. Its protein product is CASSQDAYSGSTNTGELFF.

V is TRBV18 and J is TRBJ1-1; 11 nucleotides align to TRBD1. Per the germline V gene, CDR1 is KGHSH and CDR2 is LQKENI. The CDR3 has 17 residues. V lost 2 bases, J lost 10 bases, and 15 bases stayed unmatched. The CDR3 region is CASSPNGQGADKAGAFF. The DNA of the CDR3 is TGTGCCAGCTCACCAAATGGACAGGGGGCGGATAAGGCTGGAGCTTTCTTT. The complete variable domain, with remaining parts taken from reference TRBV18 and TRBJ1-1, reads NAGVMQNPRHLVRRRGQEARLRCSPMKGHSHVYWYRQLPEEGLKFMVYLQKENIIDESGMPKERFSAEFPKEGPSILRIQQVVRGDSAAYFCASSPNGQGADKAGAFFGQGTRLTVV.

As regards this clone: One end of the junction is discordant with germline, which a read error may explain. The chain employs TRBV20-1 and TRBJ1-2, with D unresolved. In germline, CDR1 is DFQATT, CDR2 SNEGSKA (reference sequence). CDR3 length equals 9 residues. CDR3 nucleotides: TGCAGGGTCCTGACGGAGCCCTTCTTC. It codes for CRVLTEPFF.

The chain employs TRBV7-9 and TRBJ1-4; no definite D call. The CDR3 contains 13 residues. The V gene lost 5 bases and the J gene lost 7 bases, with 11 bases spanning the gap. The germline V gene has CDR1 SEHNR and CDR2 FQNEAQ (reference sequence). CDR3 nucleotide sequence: TGTGCCAGCAGCCTTACGCTGGCTGAAAAACTGTTTTTT. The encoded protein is CASSLTLAEKLFF.

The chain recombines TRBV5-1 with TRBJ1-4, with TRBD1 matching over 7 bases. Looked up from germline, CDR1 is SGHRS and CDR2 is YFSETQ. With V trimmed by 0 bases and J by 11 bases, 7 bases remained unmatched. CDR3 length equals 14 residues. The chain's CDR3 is CASSLEGASLKLFF. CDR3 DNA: TGCGCCAGCAGCTTGGAGGGGGCTTCTTTGAAACTGTTTTTT.

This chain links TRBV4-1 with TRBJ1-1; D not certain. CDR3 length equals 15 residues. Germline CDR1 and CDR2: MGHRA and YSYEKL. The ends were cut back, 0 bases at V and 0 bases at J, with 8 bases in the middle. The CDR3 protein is CASSQDQVLNTEAFF. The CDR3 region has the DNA TGCGCCAGCAGCCAAGATCAGGTATTGAACACTGAAGCTTTCTTT.

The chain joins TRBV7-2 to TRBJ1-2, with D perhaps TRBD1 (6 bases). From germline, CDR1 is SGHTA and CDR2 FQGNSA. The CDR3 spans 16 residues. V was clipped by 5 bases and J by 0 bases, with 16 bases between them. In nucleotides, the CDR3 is TGTGCCAGCAGCCCGGGACATACTCAGCCTAACTATGGCTACACCTTC. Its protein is CASSPGHTQPNYGYTF.

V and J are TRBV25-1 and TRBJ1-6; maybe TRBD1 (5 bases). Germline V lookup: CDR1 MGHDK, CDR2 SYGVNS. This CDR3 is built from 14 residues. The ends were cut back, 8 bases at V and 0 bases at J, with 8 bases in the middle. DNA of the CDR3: TGTGCCAGCGGAAGGGGCTCCTATAATTCACCCCTCCACTTT. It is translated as CASGRGSYNSPLHF.

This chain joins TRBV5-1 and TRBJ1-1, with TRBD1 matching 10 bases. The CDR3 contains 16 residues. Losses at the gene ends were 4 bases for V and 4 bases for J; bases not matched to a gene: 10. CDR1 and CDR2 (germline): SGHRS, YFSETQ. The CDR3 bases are TGCGCCAGCAGCCCGTATGCCGGGACAGGGGTCACTGAAGCTTTCTTT. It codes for CASSPYAGTGVTEAFF. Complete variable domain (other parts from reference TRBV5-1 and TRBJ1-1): KAGVTQTPRYLIKTRGQQVTLSCSPISGHRSVSWYQQTPGQGLQFLFEYFSETQRNKGNFPGRFSGRQFSNSRSEMNVSTLELGDSALYLCASSPYAGTGVTEAFFGQGTRLTVV.